This T cell receptor (beta chain) was retrieved from a study of T cell clusters in autoimmune cytopenias (dated by TCRdb to between 2018 and 2021). For the wider study: The median TRB sequencing depth was around 50,000 reads per sample, and the median number of distinct TRB clonotypes was about 2,400 per sample. TRB and IGH repertoires from peripheral blood were sequenced in autoimmune cytopenia patients at active disease and during treatment follow-up, with healthy, CLL and autoimmune hepatitis controls included alongside. The goal of the study was to determine whether autoimmune cytopenia patients have a disease-specific immune repertoire signature that could serve as a blood-based biomarker. Results the study describes overall, beyond this receptor: About 3.2-fold more exclusive TRB clusters were observed in healthy donors than in active autoimmune hepatitis patients, consistent with an autoimmunity-wide signature. The GLIPH analysis suggested a lack of physiological T cell clusters in primary autoimmune cytopenia patients, since a few dozen clusters were exclusive to healthy donors whereas under 20 were exclusive to patients. TRB repertoire shifts, with less even repertoires in secondary cytopenia and CLL, mostly reflected lymphoma bias rather than autoimmunity. The T cell clusters were defined in silico only, and their functional role remained to be validated experimentally. In the comparison of secondary cytopenia with CLL, no cluster-lack signature showed up, apparently because the dominant lymphoma-associated repertoire masked the signature.

CDR1 and CDR2 were assigned from the germline V gene as SQVTM and ANQGSEA. The CDR3 goes from the cysteine to the phenylalanine over 13 residues. No DNA accompanies this entry. TRB rearrangements were amplified by multiplex PCR using a touch-down protocol with TRB-A and TRB-B primer pools mixed in one tube. Illumina adapters and sample indices were attached to the amplicons through two consecutive PCR reactions using Phusion HS II polymerase. The amplicons were purified from gel with the NucleoSpin Gel and PCR Clean-up kit, after which the amplicons were quantified by Qubit and checked for quality on an Agilent 2100 Bioanalyzer. Sequencing of the libraries was performed on an Illumina MiSeq with 600-cycle, single-indexed, paired-end runs. The study's own analysis went as follows. MiXCR version 2.1.12, together with the default MiXCR reference library, was used to align and assemble the TRB reads. A clone was defined by each unique CDR3 nucleotide sequence, and the analysis included only productive sequences with two or more reads. Repertoire diversity was assessed by alpha-parameterized diversity profiles (alpha 0 to 5), including Shannon (alpha 1) and Simpson (alpha 2) indices, computed with an R script. Combinatorial TRB VJ usage was computed with the tcR package and compared between cohorts by principal component analysis with ade4. GLIPH clustering of TCRbeta CDR3s was carried out on cohort pairs matched by age and read depth, and cluster frequencies were compared by Wilcoxon test. One entry per CDR3 protein sequence results from the TCRdb reprocessing of the reads, with DNA left out. V and J calls and clone size were set by TCRdb, not the authors. The sample table includes some 6,600 distinct CDR3 sequences. Approximately 15% of the sample is in the top ten clones.

Going by frequency alone, this clonotype is medium-sized (0.01 to 0.1%); a count is unavailable. The specificity of this receptor is unknown. For each sample, TRB amplification used about 250 ng of peripheral blood genomic DNA, equal to 35,000 to 45,000 genome equivalents. This sequence was found in a human donor with an autoimmune cytopenia or autoimmune hepatitis (not recorded which). This chain is built from TRBV29-1 and TRBJ2-7; the D gene TCRdb calls, TRBD2, cannot be checked with no DNA. Sequenced material: peripheral blood. This receptor carries the CDR3 CSVSSGDLSEQYF.